This is a list of T cell receptor beta chains from one sample in a study of blood T cell repertoires in COVID-19. Data came from immunoSEQ multiplex PCR; TCRdb stores just in-frame clones and leaves some out. The table lists 200,000 to 250,000 clones, about 85% of them singletons. Material for sequencing was peripheral blood. Source of these receptors: a woman younger than 35 who had recovered from COVID-19. Each CDR3 is given with its conserved first and last residue. D genes are given only for firm matches. Only some rows state a clone size, as once, few, many or a class for expanded clones.

j_gene | len | d_gene | abundance | v_gene | CDR3nt | CDR3aa
TRBJ1-6 | 16 | NA | NA | TRBV18 | TGTGCCAGCTCACCCGACCAGACAACCGTGGGCTCACCCCTCCACTTT | CASSPDQTTVGSPLHF
TRBJ1-1 | 13 | NA | NA | TRBV7-9 | TGTGCCAGCAGCTTTGAGCTGAACACTGAAGCTTTCTTT | CASSFELNTEAFF
TRBJ2-5 | 17 | NA | once | TRBV5-4 | TGTGCCAGCAGCTCGCTCGGTGCGGGAGTAGGACAGGAGACCCAGTACTTC | CASSSLGAGVGQETQYF
TRBJ2-3 | 14 | TRBD2 | NA | TRBV10-3 | TGTGCCATCAAGAGCGGGAGGAGCACAGATACGCAGTATTTT | CAIKSGRSTDTQYF
TRBJ2-5 | 16 | TRBD2 | NA | TRBV30 | TGTGCCTGGCGGCCGGGACTAGCGGGAGCTAGGGAGACCCAGTACTTC | CAWRPGLAGARETQYF
TRBJ1-1 | 14 | NA | NA | TRBV3-1/TRBV3-2 | TGTGCCAGCAGCCAACAGGGCCTGAACACTGAAGCTTTCTTT | CASSQQGLNTEAFF
TRBJ1-4 | 17 | NA | NA | TRBV7-6 | TGTGCCAGCAGCCTGATAACGGCCAGGGGCGCTAATGAAAAACTGTTTTTT | CASSLITARGANEKLFF
TRBJ1-4 | 15 | NA | NA | TRBV3-1/TRBV3-2 | TGTGCCAGCAGCCAAGAGGGGCTCCTAAGTGAAAAACTGTTTTTT | CASSQEGLLSEKLFF
TRBJ1-6 | 15 | TRBD1 | NA | TRBV6-5 | TGTGCCAGCTTCCCAGGGACAGGGATAAATTCACCCCTCCACTTT | CASFPGTGINSPLHF
TRBJ2-5 | 15 | NA | NA | TRBV7-6 | TGTGCCAGCAGCCGCATGTCGGGACTTAAAGAGACCCAGTACTTC | CASSRMSGLKETQYF
TRBJ2-1 | 15 | TRBD2 | NA | TRBV7-2 | TGTGCCAGCAGCCGTACGACTAGCGGGAGTTATGAGCAGTTCTTC | CASSRTTSGSYEQFF
TRBJ1-2 | 13 | TRBD1 | once | TRBV15 | TGTGCCACCAGCAAAACCTACGGACAGGGGTACACCTTC | CATSKTYGQGYTF
TRBJ2-7 | 16 | TRBD2 | once | TRBV7-8 | TGTGCCAGCAGCTCAGGAGTAGCGGGAGGGCCCTACGAGCAGTACTTC | CASSSGVAGGPYEQYF
TRBJ2-7 | 15 | TRBD2 | NA | TRBV27 | TGTGCCAGCAGTTTAGCTAGCGGGCTACTCTACGAGCAGTACTTC | CASSLASGLLYEQYF
TRBJ1-2 | 13 | NA | once | TRBV19 | TGTGCCACCCCTTGGGGGGGGCGTTTTGGCTACACCTTC | CATPWGGRFGYTF
TRBJ1-5 | 15 | TRBD1 | NA | TRBV27 | TGTGCCAGCAGTTTAACCCCGGGACAGAATCAGCCCCAGCATTTT | CASSLTPGQNQPQHF
TRBJ1-1 | 14 | NA | NA | TRBV5-1 | TGCGCCAGCAGGCCAAGGACACCTTATGGAGAAGCTTTCTTT | CASRPRTPYGEAFF
TRBJ2-1 | 14 | TRBD2 | NA | TRBV11-2 | TGTGCCTGGTTGGGGACTAGCGGGAGTGATGAGCAGTTCTTC | CAWLGTSGSDEQFF
TRBJ1-3 | 16 | NA | NA | TRBV4-1 | TGCGCCAGCAGCCAAGATCTGTTGGGGGGGAGAAACACCATATATTTT | CASSQDLLGGRNTIYF
TRBJ2-7 | 14 | NA | NA | TRBV9 | TGTGCCAGCAGCGTAGAGGACAGAACCTACGAGCAGTACTTC | CASSVEDRTYEQYF
TRBJ2-3 | 14 | NA | NA | TRBV5-5 | TGTGCCAGCAGCCGCATAGGAGGGGCAGATACGCAGTATTTT | CASSRIGGADTQYF
TRBJ2-7 | 17 | TRBD1 | NA | TRBV4-3 | TGCGCCAGCAGCCAAGATCGGGTAAACAGGGGGAACTACGAGCAGTACTTC | CASSQDRVNRGNYEQYF
TRBJ1-1 | 15 | NA | NA | TRBV4-2 | TGTGCCAGCAGCCAAGAATCGGGGTTGAACACTGAAGCTTTCTTT | CASSQESGLNTEAFF
TRBJ2-5 | 13 | TRBD2 | NA | TRBV14 | TGTGCCAGCAGCCAAGATCTGGGACTAGCATTTTACTTC | CASSQDLGLAFYF
TRBJ2-3 | 17 | NA | NA | TRBV29-1 | TGCAGCGTTGAATCGAGAAGAAGCCTGGTTAGCACAGATACGCAGTATTTT | CSVESRRSLVSTDTQYF
TRBJ1-5 | 14 | NA | NA | TRBV15 | TGTGCCACCGCCGGGGATCGGTACAATCAGCCCCAGCATTTT | CATAGDRYNQPQHF
TRBJ2-1 | 14 | NA | NA | TRBV21-1 | TGTGCCAGCAGCAGAGAGGGTTGGAATAATGAGCAGTTCTTC | CASSREGWNNEQFF
TRBJ1-2 | 13 | TRBD1 | NA | TRBV29-1 | TGCAGCATTTACAGGGGGGGGAACTATGGCTACACCTTC | CSIYRGGNYGYTF
TRBJ1-2 | 15 | TRBD1 | NA | TRBV6-2/TRBV6-3 | TGTGCCAGCAGTTACTCCGGACAGGGAAACTATGGCTACACCTTC | CASSYSGQGNYGYTF
TRBJ1-2 | 12 | NA | NA | TRBV7-9 | TGTGCCAGCAGCTTTATCTACTATGGCTACACCTTC | CASSFIYYGYTF
TRBJ2-7 | 14 | NA | NA | TRBV7-2 | TGTGCCAGCAGCCCGCGGGTGCCATCCTACGAGCAGTACTTC | CASSPRVPSYEQYF
TRBJ1-2 | 13 | NA | once | TRBV2 | TGTGCCAGCAGTGAATTAGGGCAGGGGAAGTGCACCTTC | CASSELGQGKCTF
TRBJ2-3 | 13 | TRBD2 | NA | TRBV2 | TGTGCCAGCACGGAGCGGGAGCGGAATACGCAGTATTTT | CASTERERNTQYF
TRBJ2-1 | 18 | TRBD2 | NA | TRBV6-2/TRBV6-3 | TGTGCCAGCAGTTTTCTAGCGGGGGGACGGGGGGTTTACAATGAGCAGTTCTTC | CASSFLAGGRGVYNEQFF
TRBJ2-3 | 18 | TRBD2 | NA | TRBV9 | TGTGCCAGCAGCGAGCCCCTACTAGCGGGAGGTCGCACAGATACGCAGTATTTT | CASSEPLLAGGRTDTQYF
TRBJ1-2 | 15 | NA | NA | TRBV4-2 | TGTGCCAGCAGCCTAAACGCACAGGGAAGCTATGGCTACACCTTC | CASSLNAQGSYGYTF
TRBJ2-2 | 17 | NA | NA | TRBV7-7 | TGTGCCAGCAGCCCCTATTTGGCTAGCCTGAACACCGGGGAGCTGTTTTTT | CASSPYLASLNTGELFF
TRBJ1-2 | 12 | NA | once | TRBV19 | TGTGCCAGCCGGGGGGGGTTCTATGGCTACACCTTC | CASRGGFYGYTF
TRBJ2-1 | 17 | TRBD1 | NA | TRBV11-2 | TGTGCCAGCAGCTTATACGGGACAGGGGATAACAGTATTGAGCAGTTCTTC | CASSLYGTGDNSIEQFF
TRBJ1-5 | 14 | NA | NA | TRBV5-6 | TGTGCCAGCAGCCTACAGGGAAGCAATCAGCCCCAGCATTTT | CASSLQGSNQPQHF
TRBJ2-5 | 14 | NA | NA | TRBV6-5 | TGTGCCAGCAGCCAACTAGTGGGGTCTGAGACCCAGTACTTC | CASSQLVGSETQYF
TRBJ1-5 | 14 | TRBD1 | NA | TRBV27 | TGTGCCAGCAGTTTTCAGGGGGCGAATCAGCCCCAGCATTTT | CASSFQGANQPQHF
TRBJ2-3 | 16 | TRBD2 | NA | TRBV6-4 | TGTGCCAGCAGCCCCCAATCAGCGGGAGGGACAGATACGCAGTATTTT | CASSPQSAGGTDTQYF
TRBJ2-1 | 18 | TRBD2 | NA | TRBV4-2 | TGTGCCAGCAGCCAAGGGCGGGGACTAGCGGCCTCCTACAATGAGCAGTTCTTC | CASSQGRGLAASYNEQFF
TRBJ1-1 | 12 | NA | NA | TRBV6-2/TRBV6-3 | TGTGCCAGCAGTTATGGGGGGACTGAAGCTTTCTTT | CASSYGGTEAFF
TRBJ2-7 | 16 | TRBD2 | NA | TRBV5-4 | TGTGCCAGCAGCTTGGCTAGTGGCGGGAGACCGGGCGAGCAGTACTTC | CASSLASGGRPGEQYF
TRBJ1-2 | 12 | NA | NA | TRBV13 | TGTGCCAGCAGCCGTCTTAACTATGGCTACACCTTC | CASSRLNYGYTF
TRBJ2-5 | 14 | TRBD1 | NA | TRBV6-5 | TGTGCCAGCAGTCCTAGACAGGGCCAAGAGACCCAGTACTTC | CASSPRQGQETQYF
TRBJ2-2 | 16 | NA | NA | TRBV5-4 | TGTGCCAGCAGCTCCCACCCGGGAGCGAACACCGGGGAGCTGTTTTTT | CASSSHPGANTGELFF
TRBJ1-2 | 12 | NA | NA | TRBV2 | TGTGCCAGCAACGGGTTTAACTATGGCTACACCTTC | CASNGFNYGYTF
TRBJ2-3 | 16 | TRBD2 | NA | TRBV25-1 | TGTGCCAGCAGTGCTCAAGCGGGAGGCTGGTCAGATACGCAGTATTTT | CASSAQAGGWSDTQYF
TRBJ2-7 | 13 | TRBD2 | NA | TRBV7-9 | TGTGCCAGCAGCTTCAGGACTAGCGGAGAGAAGTACTTC | CASSFRTSGEKYF
TRBJ1-2 | 14 | TRBD1 | once | TRBV9 | TGTGCCAGCAGCCACAGGGGTGTTGGGGTCGGCTACACCTTC | CASSHRGVGVGYTF